This TCR beta chain was sequenced in a study of human T cells and chemical hapten exposure. Time point given: pre-sensitization, week 0. Treatment denoted: therapeutic diphenylcyclopropenone sensitization with weekly scalp DPC. The study's findings and limits: Compared to controls, expanded TCRs made significantly more large clusters of similar CDR3s. Healthy people's immune response may differ from that of the donors, who had alopecia.

The library put unique molecular identifiers onto individual cDNA molecules. TCRdb processed the RACE reads anew with MiXCR; each CDR3 protein has one entry. The table has a few hundred thousand distinct CDR3 sequences, approximately 5.8% seen once. This CDR3 has 11 amino acids. Trimming took off 6 bases at V and 5 bases at J, with 10 bases between the two ends. Germline loops: CDR1 SQVTM, CDR2 ANQGSEA. This clonotype has only a few counts. The target antigen is unknown. This chain connects TRBV29-1 to TRBJ2-5; no firm D call. The material sequenced was whole blood, taken in connection with sensitization to the hapten diphenylcyclopropenone (DPC). The receptor's source is a woman between 18 and 29 years old with alopecia areata. Some clones in this sample may be carry-over from other donors' samples. The CDR3 sequence is CSVVIGETQYF. CDR3 sequence (DNA): TGCAGCGTAGTTATAGGGGAGACCCAGTACTTC.